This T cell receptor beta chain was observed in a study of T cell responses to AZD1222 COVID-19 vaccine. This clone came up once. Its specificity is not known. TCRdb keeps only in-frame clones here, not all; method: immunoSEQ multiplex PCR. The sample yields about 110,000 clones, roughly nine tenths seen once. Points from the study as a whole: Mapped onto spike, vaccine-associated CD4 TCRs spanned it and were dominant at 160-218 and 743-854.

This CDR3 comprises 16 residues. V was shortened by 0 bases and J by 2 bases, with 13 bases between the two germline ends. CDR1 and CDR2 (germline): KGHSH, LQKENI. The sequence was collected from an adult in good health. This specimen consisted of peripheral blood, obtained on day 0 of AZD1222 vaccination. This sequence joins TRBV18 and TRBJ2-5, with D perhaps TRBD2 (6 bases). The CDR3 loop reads CASSPPNERAQETQYF. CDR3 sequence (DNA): TGTGCCAGCTCACCACCTAATGAGCGGGCACAAGAGACCCAGTACTTC.